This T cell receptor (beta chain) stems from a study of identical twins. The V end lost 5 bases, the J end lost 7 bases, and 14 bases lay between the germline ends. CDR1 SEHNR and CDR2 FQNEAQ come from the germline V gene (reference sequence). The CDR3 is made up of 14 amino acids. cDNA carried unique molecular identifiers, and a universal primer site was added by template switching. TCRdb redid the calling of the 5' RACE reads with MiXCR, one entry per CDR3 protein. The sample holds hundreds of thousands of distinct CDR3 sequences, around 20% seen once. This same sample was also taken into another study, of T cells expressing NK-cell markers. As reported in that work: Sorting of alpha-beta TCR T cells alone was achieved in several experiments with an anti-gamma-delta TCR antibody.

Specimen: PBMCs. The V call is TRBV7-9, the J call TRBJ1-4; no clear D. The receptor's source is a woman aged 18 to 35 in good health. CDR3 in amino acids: CASSVGSEGEKLFF. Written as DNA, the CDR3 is TGTGCCAGCAGCGTGGGCTCAGAGGGTGAAAAACTGTTTTTT.